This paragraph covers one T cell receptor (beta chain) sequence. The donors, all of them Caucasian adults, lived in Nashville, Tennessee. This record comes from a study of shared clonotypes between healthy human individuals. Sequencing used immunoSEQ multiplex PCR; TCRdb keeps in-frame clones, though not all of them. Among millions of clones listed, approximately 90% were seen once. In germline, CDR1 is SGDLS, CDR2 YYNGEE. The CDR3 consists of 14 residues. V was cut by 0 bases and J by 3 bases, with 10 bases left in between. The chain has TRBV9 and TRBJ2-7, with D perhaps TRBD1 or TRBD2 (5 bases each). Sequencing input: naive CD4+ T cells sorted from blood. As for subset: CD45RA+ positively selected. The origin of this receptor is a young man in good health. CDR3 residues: CASSVGGDGYEQYF. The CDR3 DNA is TGTGCCAGCAGCGTAGGTGGGGACGGCTACGAGCAGTACTTC.